The entry below gives a single TCR beta chain sequence along with its context. No antigen is known for it. These data belong to a study of cytomegalovirus exposure and HLA in healthy donors. Overall study findings and caveats: Cytomegalovirus status, reportedly, was diagnosed with high specificity and sensitivity by the classifier.

The CDR3 loop spans 13 amino acids. Trimming shortened V by 8 bases and J by 6 bases, and 16 bases separated the two germline ends. Germline assignment: CDR1 ENHRY and CDR2 SYGVKD. Assay: immunoSEQ multiplex PCR; the TCRdb copy retains only in-frame clones and omits some. The sample includes about 260,000 clones, 90% seen only once; the top ten take approximately 3.1%. This chain connects TRBV10-3 to TRBJ1-1; D unclear. The TCR originated in a woman in her 30s in good health and CMV-seronegative. What was sequenced was PBMCs. The CDR3 loop reads CAIAPERGSEAFF. In DNA form, the CDR3 reads TGTGCCATCGCTCCCGAACGCGGCTCTGAAGCTTTCTTT.